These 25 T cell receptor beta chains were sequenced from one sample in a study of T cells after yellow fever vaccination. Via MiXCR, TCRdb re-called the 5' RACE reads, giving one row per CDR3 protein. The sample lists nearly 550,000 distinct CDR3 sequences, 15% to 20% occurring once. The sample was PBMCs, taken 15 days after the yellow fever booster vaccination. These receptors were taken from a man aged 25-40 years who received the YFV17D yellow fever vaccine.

The CDR3 region has the DNA TGTGCCAGCAGTACAAGACAGGGGGCGGGCGAAGTGGCCAAAAACATTCAGTACTTC. This gives the protein CASSTRQGAGEVAKNIQYF. The J gene is TRBJ2-4, the V gene TRBV27, with 10 bases lining up with TRBD1. CDR1 and CDR2 from the germline V gene are MNHEY and SMNVEV (reference sequence). This CDR3 region has 19 residues. The trim removed 5 bases at V and 1 base at J, leaving 14 bases unmatched.

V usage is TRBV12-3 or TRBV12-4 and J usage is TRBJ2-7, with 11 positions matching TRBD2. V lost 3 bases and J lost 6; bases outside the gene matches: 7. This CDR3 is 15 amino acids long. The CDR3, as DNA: TGTGCCAGCAGTTTTAGCGGGAGGGCCGATCGCGAGCAGTACTTC. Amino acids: CASSFSGRADREQYF.

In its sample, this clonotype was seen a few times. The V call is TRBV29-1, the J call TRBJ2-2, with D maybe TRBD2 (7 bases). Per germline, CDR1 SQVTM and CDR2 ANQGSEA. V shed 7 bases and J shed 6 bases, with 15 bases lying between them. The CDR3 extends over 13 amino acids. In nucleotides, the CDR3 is TGCAGCGCCGAGGGGGGGACGGCCGGGGAGCTGTTTTTT. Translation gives CSAEGGTAGELFF.

In DNA form, the CDR3 reads TGTGCCAGCAGCCCCCTGGACAGGGTTGGTGAAAAACTGTTTTTT. Residues: CASSPLDRVGEKLFF. The chain employs TRBV6-1 and TRBJ1-4; TRBD1 matches 8 bases. The V and J ends lost 6 bases and 7 bases, in that order; junction bases with no gene match: 10. This CDR3 spans 15 amino acids. CDR1 and CDR2 (germline): MNHNS, SASEGT.

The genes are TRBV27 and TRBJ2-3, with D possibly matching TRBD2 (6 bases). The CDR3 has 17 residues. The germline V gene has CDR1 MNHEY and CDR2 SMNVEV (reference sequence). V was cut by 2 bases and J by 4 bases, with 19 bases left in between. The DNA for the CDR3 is TGTGCCAGCAGTTTACTCCCGACTAGTTGGGAGGCAGATACGCAGTATTTT. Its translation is CASSLLPTSWEADTQYF.

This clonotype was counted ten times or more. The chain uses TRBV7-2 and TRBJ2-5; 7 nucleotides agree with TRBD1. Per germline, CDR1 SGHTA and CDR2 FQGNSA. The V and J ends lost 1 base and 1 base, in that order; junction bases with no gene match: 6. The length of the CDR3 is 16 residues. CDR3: CASSLGPQGSQETQYF. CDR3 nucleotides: TGTGCCAGCAGCTTAGGACCACAGGGGAGCCAAGAGACCCAGTACTTC.

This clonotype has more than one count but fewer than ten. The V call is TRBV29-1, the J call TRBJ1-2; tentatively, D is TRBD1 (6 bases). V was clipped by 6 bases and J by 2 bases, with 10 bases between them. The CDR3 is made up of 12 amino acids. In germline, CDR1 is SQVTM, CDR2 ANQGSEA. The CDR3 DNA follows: TGCAGCGTAAGGACAGAGAACTATGGCTACACCTTC. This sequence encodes CSVRTENYGYTF.

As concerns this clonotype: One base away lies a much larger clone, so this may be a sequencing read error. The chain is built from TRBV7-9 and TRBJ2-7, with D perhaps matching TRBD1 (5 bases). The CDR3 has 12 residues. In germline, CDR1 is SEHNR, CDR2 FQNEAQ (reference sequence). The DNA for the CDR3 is TGTGCCAGCCAGGGAAGCTCCAACGAGCAGTACTTC. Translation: CASQGSSNEQYF.

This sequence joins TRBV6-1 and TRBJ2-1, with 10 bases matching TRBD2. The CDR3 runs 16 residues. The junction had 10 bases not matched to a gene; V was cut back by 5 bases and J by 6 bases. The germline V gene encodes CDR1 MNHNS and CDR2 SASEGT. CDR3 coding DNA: TGTGCCAGCAGTCTCTCTAGCGGGAGACTTGGCAATGAGCAGTTCTTC. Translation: CASSLSSGRLGNEQFF.

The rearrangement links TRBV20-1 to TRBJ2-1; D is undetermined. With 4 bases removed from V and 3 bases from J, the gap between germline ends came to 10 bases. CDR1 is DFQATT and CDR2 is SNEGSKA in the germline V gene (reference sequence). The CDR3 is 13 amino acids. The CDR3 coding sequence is TGCAGTGCTACCCGGTCCTTCTACAATGAGCAGTTCTTC. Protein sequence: CSATRSFYNEQFF.

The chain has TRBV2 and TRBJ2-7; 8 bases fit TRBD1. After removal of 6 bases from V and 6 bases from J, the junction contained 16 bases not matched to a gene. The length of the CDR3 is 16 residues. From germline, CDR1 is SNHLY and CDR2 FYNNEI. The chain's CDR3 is CASSYLRGQGAFEQYF. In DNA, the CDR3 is TGTGCCAGCAGCTACCTTCGTGGGCAGGGGGCTTTCGAGCAGTACTTC.

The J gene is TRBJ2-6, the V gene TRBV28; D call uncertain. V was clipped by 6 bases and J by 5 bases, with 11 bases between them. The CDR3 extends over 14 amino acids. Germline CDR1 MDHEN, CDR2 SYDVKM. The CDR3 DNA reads TGTGCCAGCAGAGGGTCTGGTCGGGCCAACGTCCTGACTTTC. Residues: CASRGSGRANVLTF.

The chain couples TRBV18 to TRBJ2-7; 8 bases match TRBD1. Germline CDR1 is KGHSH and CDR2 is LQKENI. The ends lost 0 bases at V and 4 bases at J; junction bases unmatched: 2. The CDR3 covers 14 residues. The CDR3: CASSPPGQDYEQYF. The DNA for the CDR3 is TGTGCCAGCTCACCACCGGGACAGGATTACGAGCAGTACTTC.

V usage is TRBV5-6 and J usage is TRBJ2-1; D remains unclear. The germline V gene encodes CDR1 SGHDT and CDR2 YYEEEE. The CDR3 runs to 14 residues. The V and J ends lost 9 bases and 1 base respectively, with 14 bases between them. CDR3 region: CATRAATSYNEQFF. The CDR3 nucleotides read TGTGCCACTCGGGCGGCGACGTCCTACAATGAGCAGTTCTTC.

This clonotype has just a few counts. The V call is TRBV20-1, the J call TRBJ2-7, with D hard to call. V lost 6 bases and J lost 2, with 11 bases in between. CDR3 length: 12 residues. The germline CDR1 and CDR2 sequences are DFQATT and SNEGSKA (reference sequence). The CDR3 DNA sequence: TGCAGTGCCCGGTTTACAGCCTACGAGCAGTACTTC. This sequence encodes CSARFTAYEQYF.

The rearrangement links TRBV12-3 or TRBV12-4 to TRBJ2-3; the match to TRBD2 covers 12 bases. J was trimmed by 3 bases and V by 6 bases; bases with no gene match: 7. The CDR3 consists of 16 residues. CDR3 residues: CASRWRTSGITDTQYF. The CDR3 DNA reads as TGTGCCAGCAGGTGGCGGACTAGCGGGATTACAGATACGCAGTATTTT.

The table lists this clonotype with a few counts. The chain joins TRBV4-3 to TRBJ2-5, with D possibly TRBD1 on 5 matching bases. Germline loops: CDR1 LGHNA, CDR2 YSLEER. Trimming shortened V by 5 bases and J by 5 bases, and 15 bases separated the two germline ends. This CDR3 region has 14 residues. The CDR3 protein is CASSSGPSQETQYF. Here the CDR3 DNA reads TGCGCCAGCAGCTCAGGGCCCTCCCAGGAGACCCAGTACTTC.

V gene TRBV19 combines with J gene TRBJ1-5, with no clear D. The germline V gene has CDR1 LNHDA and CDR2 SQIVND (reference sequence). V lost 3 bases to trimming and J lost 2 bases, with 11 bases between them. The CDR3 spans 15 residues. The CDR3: CASSIPNQRNQPQHF. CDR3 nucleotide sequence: TGTGCCAGTAGTATCCCCAACCAGCGCAATCAGCCCCAGCATTTT.

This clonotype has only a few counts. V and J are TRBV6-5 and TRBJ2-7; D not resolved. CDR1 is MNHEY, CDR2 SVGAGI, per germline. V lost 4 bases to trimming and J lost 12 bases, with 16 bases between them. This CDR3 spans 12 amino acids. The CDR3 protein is CASSSFSRALYF. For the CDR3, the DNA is TGTGCCAGCAGTTCTTTCAGTCGAGCATTGTACTTC.

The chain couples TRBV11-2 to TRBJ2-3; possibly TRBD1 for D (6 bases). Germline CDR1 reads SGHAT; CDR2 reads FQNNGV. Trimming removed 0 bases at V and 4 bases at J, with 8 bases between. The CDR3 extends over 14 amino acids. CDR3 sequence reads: CASSLDWGPDTQYF. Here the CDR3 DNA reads TGTGCCAGCAGCTTAGACTGGGGGCCAGATACGCAGTATTTT.

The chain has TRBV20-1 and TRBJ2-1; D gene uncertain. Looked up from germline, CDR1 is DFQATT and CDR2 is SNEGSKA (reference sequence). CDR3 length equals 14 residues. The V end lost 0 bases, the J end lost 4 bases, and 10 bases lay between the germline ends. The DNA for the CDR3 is TGCAGTGCTAGAGAAGGAGACACGTACAATGAGCAGTTCTTC. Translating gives CSAREGDTYNEQFF.

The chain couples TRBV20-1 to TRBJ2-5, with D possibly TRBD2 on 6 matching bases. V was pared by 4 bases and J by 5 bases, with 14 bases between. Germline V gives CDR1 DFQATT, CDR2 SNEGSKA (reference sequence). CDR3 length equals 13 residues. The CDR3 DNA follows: TGCAGTGCTACCCACCTAGGAGGGGAGACCCAGTACTTC. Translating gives CSATHLGGETQYF.

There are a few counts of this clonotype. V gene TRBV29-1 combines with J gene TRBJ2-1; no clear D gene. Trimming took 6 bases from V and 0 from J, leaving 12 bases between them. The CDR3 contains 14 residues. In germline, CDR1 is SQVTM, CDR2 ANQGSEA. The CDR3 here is CSVTPWSSYNEQFF. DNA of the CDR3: TGCAGCGTCACTCCGTGGAGCTCCTACAATGAGCAGTTCTTC.

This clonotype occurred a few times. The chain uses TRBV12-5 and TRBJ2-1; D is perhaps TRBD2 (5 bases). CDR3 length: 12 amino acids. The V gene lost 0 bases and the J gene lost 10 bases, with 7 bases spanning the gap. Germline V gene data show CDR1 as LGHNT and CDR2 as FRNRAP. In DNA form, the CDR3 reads TGTGCTAGTGGTTTGGTTTCGGGGGAGCAGTTCTTC. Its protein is CASGLVSGEQFF.

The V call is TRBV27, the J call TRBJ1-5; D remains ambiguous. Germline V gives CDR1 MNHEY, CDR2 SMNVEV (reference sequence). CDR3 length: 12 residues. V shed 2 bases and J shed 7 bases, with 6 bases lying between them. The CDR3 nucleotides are TGTGCCAGCAGTTTAATTGGGCAGCCCCAGCATTTT. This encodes CASSLIGQPQHF.